The clone carrying this T cell receptor (beta chain) was recorded a few times. Antigen unknown. TCRbeta library preparation incorporated unique molecular identifiers. TCRdb re-analysed the PCR reads in MiXCR, keeping a single row per CDR3 protein. The repertoire holds around 270,000 distinct CDR3 sequences, with roughly a tenth as singletons. V lost 3 bases, J lost 4 bases, and 10 bases lay in between. The length of the CDR3 is 14 residues. The germline gives CDR1 SGHTA, CDR2 FQGNSA. This sample was included in a study of T-cell reconstitution after alpha-beta-depleted transplantation in children. Study-level results: The high TCRbeta diversity at day 60 in some patients came from surviving recipient T cells and thymic progenitors. The study reportedly traced alpha-beta T cells about two months after transplant to several hundred expanded graft clones. Once a year had passed after transplant, T-cell counts and diversity came mostly from newly produced T cells.

The chain joins TRBV7-2 to TRBJ1-5; D is ambiguous. This TCR was recovered from a boy in the first two years of life with acute myeloid leukemia, due to receive a stem cell transplant. The starting material was PBMCs, obtained before TCRalphabeta/CD19-depleted stem cell transplant. CDR3 in DNA: TGTGCCAGCAGCTTCGGGCCGCTTAATCAGCCCCAGCATTTT. Translating gives CASSFGPLNQPQHF.